A selection of T cell receptor beta chains follows, all from one sample in a study of shared clonotypes between healthy human individuals. Profiling relied on immunoSEQ multiplex PCR, and the TCRdb table lists in-frame clones only, not all of them. In the table there are about 980,000 clones, around three quarters of which are singletons. The sequencing sample was made of memory CD4+ T cells sorted from blood. The receptors originated from a young man in good health. Each CDR3 is given with its conserved first and last residue. D genes are given only for firm matches. Some rows mark clone size as missing; the rest say once, few, many or name a class of expanded clone.

j_gene: TRBJ2-5
abundance: NA
d_gene: NA
v_gene: TRBV23-1
CDR3nt: TGCGCCAGCAGTCAATACAGGAAAGAGACCCAGTACTTC
CDR3aa: CASSQYRKETQYF

j_gene: TRBJ1-1
abundance: once
d_gene: TRBD1
v_gene: TRBV4-3
CDR3nt: TGCGCCAGCAGCCAAACGGGACAGGGAGGAGCTTTCTTT
CDR3aa: CASSQTGQGGAFF

j_gene: TRBJ1-1
abundance: NA
d_gene: TRBD1
v_gene: TRBV13
CDR3nt: TGTGCCAGCAGCACACGGGACAGGGTCGGCACTGAAGCTTTCTTT
CDR3aa: CASSTRDRVGTEAFF

j_gene: TRBJ2-1
abundance: NA
d_gene: NA
v_gene: TRBV12-5
CDR3nt: TGTGCTAGTGGTTTCTTTGATAGTGAGCAGTTCTTC
CDR3aa: CASGFFDSEQFF

j_gene: TRBJ1-1
abundance: NA
d_gene: TRBD1
v_gene: TRBV7-9
CDR3nt: TGTGCCAGCAGCCCAGACAGGGGTATGGTTGCTGAAGCTTTCTTT
CDR3aa: CASSPDRGMVAEAFF

j_gene: TRBJ2-7
abundance: NA
d_gene: NA
v_gene: TRBV4-3
CDR3nt: TGCGCCAGCAGCCAAGATGACGGAGCCTACGAGCAGTACTTC
CDR3aa: CASSQDDGAYEQYF

j_gene: TRBJ2-7
abundance: few
d_gene: NA
v_gene: TRBV10-3
CDR3nt: TGTGCCATCAGTGGTAGGTTAAGCTCCTACGAGCAGTACTTC
CDR3aa: CAISGRLSSYEQYF

j_gene: TRBJ1-3
abundance: NA
d_gene: NA
v_gene: TRBV27
CDR3nt: TGTGCCAGCAGTTTAGGGCCTATGAACACCATATATTTT
CDR3aa: CASSLGPMNTIYF

j_gene: TRBJ2-5
abundance: NA
d_gene: TRBD2
v_gene: TRBV6-5
CDR3nt: TGTGCCAGCAGTTTAGCGGGGGAGGTGACCCAGTACTTC
CDR3aa: CASSLAGEVTQYF

j_gene: TRBJ1-4
abundance: NA
d_gene: TRBD1
v_gene: TRBV7-6
CDR3nt: TGTGCCAGCAGCTTGGGACAGTCTTTTGGTGAAAAACTGTTTTTT
CDR3aa: CASSLGQSFGEKLFF

j_gene: TRBJ1-2
abundance: NA
d_gene: NA
v_gene: TRBV4-2
CDR3nt: TGTGCCAGCAGCCAAGATCGCGGCGGGCGGGGGTCTATTGGCTACACCTTC
CDR3aa: CASSQDRGGRGSIGYTF

j_gene: TRBJ1-5
abundance: NA
d_gene: NA
v_gene: TRBV19
CDR3nt: TGTGCCAGTAGTATAGTGGCAGGGGAGCCCCAGCATTTT
CDR3aa: CASSIVAGEPQHF

j_gene: TRBJ2-5
abundance: NA
d_gene: NA
v_gene: TRBV5-1
CDR3nt: TGCGCCAGCAGCCCGGTTGGTGGCAAGGAGACCCAGTACTTC
CDR3aa: CASSPVGGKETQYF

j_gene: TRBJ1-1
abundance: NA
d_gene: TRBD1
v_gene: TRBV19
CDR3nt: TGTGCCAGTAGTGAGGGGACAGGGGGAGTGAACACTGAAGCTTTCTTT
CDR3aa: CASSEGTGGVNTEAFF

j_gene: TRBJ2-7
abundance: few
d_gene: NA
v_gene: TRBV7-2
CDR3nt: TGTGCCAGCAGCTTAGATAGGACAGCTCGGGAGCAGTACTTC
CDR3aa: CASSLDRTAREQYF

j_gene: TRBJ1-2
abundance: NA
d_gene: NA
v_gene: TRBV30
CDR3nt: TGTGCCTGGAAAGGGCAGGGAGCTAACTATGGCTACACCTTC
CDR3aa: CAWKGQGANYGYTF

j_gene: TRBJ1-6
abundance: NA
d_gene: NA
v_gene: TRBV9
CDR3nt: TGTGCCAGCAGCTCACAGGTCTATAATTCACCCCTCCACTTT
CDR3aa: CASSSQVYNSPLHF

j_gene: TRBJ2-7
abundance: NA
d_gene: TRBD2
v_gene: TRBV5-5
CDR3nt: TGTGCCAGCAGCTTCCCCGGCGGTGGCAGCGGGGGGACCTACGAGCAGTACTTC
CDR3aa: CASSFPGGGSGGTYEQYF

j_gene: TRBJ2-1
abundance: few
d_gene: NA
v_gene: TRBV27
CDR3nt: TGTGCCAGCAGCGGAGGCATCTCCTACAATGAGCAGTTCTTC
CDR3aa: CASSGGISYNEQFF

j_gene: TRBJ2-5
abundance: NA
d_gene: NA
v_gene: TRBV2
CDR3nt: TGTGCCAGCAGTGTGCGTCAAGGGTCCGGGGAGACCCAGTACTTC
CDR3aa: CASSVRQGSGETQYF

j_gene: TRBJ1-1
abundance: NA
d_gene: NA
v_gene: TRBV18
CDR3nt: TGTGCCAGCTCACCACCGTTGAACACTGAAGCTTTCTTT
CDR3aa: CASSPPLNTEAFF

j_gene: TRBJ2-3
abundance: NA
d_gene: NA
v_gene: TRBV6-6
CDR3nt: TGTGCCAGCATCACAACAGGTCCAACTAGCACAGATACGCAGTATTTT
CDR3aa: CASITTGPTSTDTQYF

j_gene: TRBJ2-1
abundance: NA
d_gene: NA
v_gene: TRBV5-1
CDR3nt: TGCGCCAGCAGCTTCGGGGGATCCTACAATGAGCAGTTCTTC
CDR3aa: CASSFGGSYNEQFF

j_gene: TRBJ1-1
abundance: NA
d_gene: NA
v_gene: TRBV29-1
CDR3nt: TGCAGCGTTGAATCGAATCTACGGTCTTTGAACACTGAAGCTTTCTTT
CDR3aa: CSVESNLRSLNTEAFF

j_gene: TRBJ2-2
abundance: NA
d_gene: NA
v_gene: TRBV7-7
CDR3nt: TGTGCTAGCAGCTTAAACCCCACCGGGGAGCTGTTTTTT
CDR3aa: CASSLNPTGELFF

j_gene: TRBJ1-1
abundance: few
d_gene: NA
v_gene: TRBV5-1
CDR3nt: TGCGCCAGCAGCTTGGACAGGAACACTGAAGCTTTCTTT
CDR3aa: CASSLDRNTEAFF

j_gene: TRBJ2-3
abundance: NA
d_gene: TRBD2
v_gene: TRBV7-9
CDR3nt: TGTGCCAGCAGCCGGATAGCGGGGGGGCTGACAGATACGCAGTATTTT
CDR3aa: CASSRIAGGLTDTQYF

j_gene: TRBJ2-1
abundance: NA
d_gene: TRBD1
v_gene: TRBV9
CDR3nt: TGTGCCAGCAGCGGGGGACAGGGAAATAATGAGCAGTTCTTC
CDR3aa: CASSGGQGNNEQFF

j_gene: TRBJ2-7
abundance: NA
d_gene: TRBD1
v_gene: TRBV11-2
CDR3nt: TGTGCCAGCAGCCAGGGGGTAGGCGAGCAGTACTTC
CDR3aa: CASSQGVGEQYF

j_gene: TRBJ2-1
abundance: NA
d_gene: NA
v_gene: TRBV13
CDR3nt: TGTGCCAGCAGCTTAGTCGCGCGCGACAGCAACAACAATGAGCAGTTCTTC
CDR3aa: CASSLVARDSNNNEQFF

j_gene: TRBJ1-2
abundance: NA
d_gene: TRBD1
v_gene: TRBV15
CDR3nt: TGTGCCACCAGCAGAGGACAGGGGGAAAGCTATGGCTACACCTTC
CDR3aa: CATSRGQGESYGYTF

j_gene: TRBJ2-5
abundance: NA
d_gene: NA
v_gene: TRBV5-4
CDR3nt: TGTGCCAGCAGCTTGGGAGGGACAGAGACCCAGTACTTC
CDR3aa: CASSLGGTETQYF

j_gene: TRBJ2-4
abundance: NA
d_gene: NA
v_gene: TRBV4-1
CDR3nt: TGCGCCAGCAGCCAAGAGGGGGCGGCCAAAAACATTCAGTACTTC
CDR3aa: CASSQEGAAKNIQYF

j_gene: TRBJ2-5
abundance: NA
d_gene: TRBD2
v_gene: TRBV5-4
CDR3nt: TGTGCCAGCAGCAGCGGGACTAGCGGGATGGGGCCCCAGTACTTC
CDR3aa: CASSSGTSGMGPQYF

j_gene: TRBJ1-2
abundance: NA
d_gene: NA
v_gene: TRBV7-3
CDR3nt: TGTGCCAGCAGCTTCCAGGTCTATGGCTACACCTTC
CDR3aa: CASSFQVYGYTF

j_gene: TRBJ2-7
abundance: once
d_gene: NA
v_gene: TRBV19
CDR3nt: TGTGCCAGTAGTATCGGGCAGTTCTCCTACGAGCAGTACTTC
CDR3aa: CASSIGQFSYEQYF

j_gene: TRBJ2-7
abundance: NA
d_gene: TRBD2
v_gene: TRBV5-4
CDR3nt: TGTGCCAGCAGCTTCGCAAAAGGGGGGCTAGCGGGAGGTTCGTCCTACGAGCAGTACTTC
CDR3aa: CASSFAKGGLAGGSSYEQYF

j_gene: TRBJ2-1
abundance: NA
d_gene: NA
v_gene: TRBV25-1
CDR3nt: TGTGCCAGCAGTGTATTTTTGGGGGACTACAATGAGCAGTTCTTC
CDR3aa: CASSVFLGDYNEQFF

j_gene: TRBJ2-5
abundance: NA
d_gene: NA
v_gene: TRBV5-1
CDR3nt: TGCGCCAGCAGCCCGGGGACCGCCGATGCCCAGTACTTC
CDR3aa: CASSPGTADAQYF